The clone carrying this TCR beta chain was detected ten times or more. RNA transcripts were the template, and TCR beta CDR3 regions were amplified from them. The workflow started with a first-round RT-PCR run with HTBI primers and then moved on to a second-round multiplex PCR. Using its own MiXCR run on the multiplex PCR reads, TCRdb lists one record per CDR3 protein. Seen here are about 620,000 distinct CDR3 sequences, 22% observed once, and the top ten hold more than 5.5%. This entry is derived from a study of Graves' ophthalmopathy and Graves' hyperthyroidism. The CDR3 covers 13 residues. Trimming left V 2 bases short and J 4 bases short, with 8 bases between. Per germline, CDR1 MDHEN and CDR2 SYDVKM.

The V call is TRBV28, the J call TRBJ1-2; D unresolved. The sequenced sample was peripheral blood. The TCR sequence derives from a woman younger than 35 with stable Graves' hyperthyroidism. Some clones in this sample may be carry-over from other donors' samples. DNA of the CDR3: TGTGCCAGCAGTTTACGGTCCGCCTATGGCTACACCTTC. Translated: CASSLRSAYGYTF.